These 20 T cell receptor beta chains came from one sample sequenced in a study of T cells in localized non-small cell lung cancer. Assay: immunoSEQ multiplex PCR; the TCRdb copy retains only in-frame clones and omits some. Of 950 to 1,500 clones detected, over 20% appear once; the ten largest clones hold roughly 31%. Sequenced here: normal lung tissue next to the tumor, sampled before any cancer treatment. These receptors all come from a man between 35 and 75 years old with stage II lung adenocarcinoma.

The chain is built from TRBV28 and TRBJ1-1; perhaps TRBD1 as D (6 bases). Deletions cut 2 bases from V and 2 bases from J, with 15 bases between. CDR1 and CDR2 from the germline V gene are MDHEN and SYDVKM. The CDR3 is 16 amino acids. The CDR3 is CASSLDQGGANTEAFF. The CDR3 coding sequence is TGTGCCAGCAGTTTAGATCAAGGGGGGGCCAACACTGAAGCTTTCTTT.

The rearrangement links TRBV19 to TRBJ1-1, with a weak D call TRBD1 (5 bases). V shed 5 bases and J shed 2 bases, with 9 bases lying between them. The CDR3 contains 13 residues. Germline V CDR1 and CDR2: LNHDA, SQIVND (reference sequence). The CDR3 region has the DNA TGTGCCAGTAGTGTCAGGGTAAACACTGAAGCTTTCTTT. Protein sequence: CASSVRVNTEAFF.

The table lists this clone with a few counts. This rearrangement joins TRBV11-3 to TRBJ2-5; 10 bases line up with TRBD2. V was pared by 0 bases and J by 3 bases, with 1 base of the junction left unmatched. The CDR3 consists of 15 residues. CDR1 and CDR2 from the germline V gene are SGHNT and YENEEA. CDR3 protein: CASSLDSGGEETQYF. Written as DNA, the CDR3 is TGTGCCAGCAGCTTAGACAGCGGGGGGGAAGAGACCCAGTACTTC.

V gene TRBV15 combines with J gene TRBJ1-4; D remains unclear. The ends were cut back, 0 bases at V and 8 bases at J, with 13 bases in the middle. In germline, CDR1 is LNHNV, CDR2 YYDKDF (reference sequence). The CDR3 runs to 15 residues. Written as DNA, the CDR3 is TGTGCCACCAGCAGAGAATACGTTTTGGAGGAAAAACTGTTTTTT. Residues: CATSREYVLEEKLFF.

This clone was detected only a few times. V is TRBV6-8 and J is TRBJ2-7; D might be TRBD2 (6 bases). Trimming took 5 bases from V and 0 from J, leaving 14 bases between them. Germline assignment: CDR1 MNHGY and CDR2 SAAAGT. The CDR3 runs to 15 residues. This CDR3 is CASSDASAGSYEQYF. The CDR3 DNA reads TGTGCCAGCAGTGATGCTAGCGCCGGCTCCTACGAGCAGTACTTC.

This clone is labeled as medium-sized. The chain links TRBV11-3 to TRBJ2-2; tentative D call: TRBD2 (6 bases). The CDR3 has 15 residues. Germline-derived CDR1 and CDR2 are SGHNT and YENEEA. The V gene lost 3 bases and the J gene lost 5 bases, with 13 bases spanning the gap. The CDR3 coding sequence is TGTGCCAGCAGCTTGGACGGGGGTGGAACCGGGGAGCTGTTTTTT. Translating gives CASSLDGGGTGELFF.

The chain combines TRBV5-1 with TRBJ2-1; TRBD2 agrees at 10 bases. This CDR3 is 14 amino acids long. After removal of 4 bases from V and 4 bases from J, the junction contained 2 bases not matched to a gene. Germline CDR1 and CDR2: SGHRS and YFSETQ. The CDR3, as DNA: TGCGCCAGCAGCCCTAGCGGGGGTTACAATGAGCAGTTCTTC. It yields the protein CASSPSGGYNEQFF.

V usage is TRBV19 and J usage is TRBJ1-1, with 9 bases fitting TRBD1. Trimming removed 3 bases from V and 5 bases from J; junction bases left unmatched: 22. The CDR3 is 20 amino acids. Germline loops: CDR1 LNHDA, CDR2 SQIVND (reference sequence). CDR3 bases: TGTGCCAGTAGTATTTCGGAAATACAGGGGGCACTTTGGGGAAATACTGAAGCTTTCTTT. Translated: CASSISEIQGALWGNTEAFF.

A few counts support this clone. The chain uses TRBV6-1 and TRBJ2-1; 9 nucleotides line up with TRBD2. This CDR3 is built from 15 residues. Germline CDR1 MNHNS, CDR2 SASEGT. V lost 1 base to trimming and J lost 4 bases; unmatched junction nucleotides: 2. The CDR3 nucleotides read TGTGCCAGCAGTGAAGAAGCGGGGGGTTACAATGAGCAGTTCTTC. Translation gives CASSEEAGGYNEQFF.

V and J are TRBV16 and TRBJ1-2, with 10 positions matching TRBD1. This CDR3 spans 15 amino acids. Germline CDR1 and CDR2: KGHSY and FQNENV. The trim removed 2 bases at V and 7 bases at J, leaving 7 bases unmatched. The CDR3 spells CASSQNLGQGFGYTF. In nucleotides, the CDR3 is TGTGCCAGCAGCCAAAATCTGGGACAGGGGTTTGGCTACACCTTC.

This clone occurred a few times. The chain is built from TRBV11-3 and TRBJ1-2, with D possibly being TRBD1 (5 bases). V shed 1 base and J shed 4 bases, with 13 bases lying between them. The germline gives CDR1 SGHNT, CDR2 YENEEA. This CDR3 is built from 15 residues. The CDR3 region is CASSLGRGGGYGYTF. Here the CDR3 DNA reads TGTGCCAGCAGCTTAGGGMGGGGGGGAGGCTATGGCTACACCTTC.

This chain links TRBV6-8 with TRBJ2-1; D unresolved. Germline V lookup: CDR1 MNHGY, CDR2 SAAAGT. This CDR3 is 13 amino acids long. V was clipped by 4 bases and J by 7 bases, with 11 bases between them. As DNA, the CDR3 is TGTGCCAGCAGTTGGCGGCTAGGGAATGAGCAGTTCTTC. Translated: CASSWRLGNEQFF.

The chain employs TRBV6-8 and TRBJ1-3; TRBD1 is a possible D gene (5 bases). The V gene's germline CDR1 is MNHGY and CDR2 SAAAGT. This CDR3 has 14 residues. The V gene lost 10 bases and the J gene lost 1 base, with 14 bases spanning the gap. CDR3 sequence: CAIIPGGSGNTIYF. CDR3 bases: TGTGCCATCATCCCCGGGGGATCTGGAAACACCATATATTTT.

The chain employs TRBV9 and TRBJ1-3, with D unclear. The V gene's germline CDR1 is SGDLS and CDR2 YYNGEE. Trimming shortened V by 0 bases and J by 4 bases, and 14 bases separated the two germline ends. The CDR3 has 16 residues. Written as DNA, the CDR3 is TGTGCCAGCAGCGTAGGGGTCTCATCGGGCGGAAACACCATATATTTT. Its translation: CASSVGVSSGGNTIYF.

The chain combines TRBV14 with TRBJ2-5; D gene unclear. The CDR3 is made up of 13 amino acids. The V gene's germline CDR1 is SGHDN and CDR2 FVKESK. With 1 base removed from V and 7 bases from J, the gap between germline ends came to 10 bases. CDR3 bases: TGTGCCAGCAGCCAAGCCACCCTCGGGACCCAGTACTTC. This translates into CASSQATLGTQYF.

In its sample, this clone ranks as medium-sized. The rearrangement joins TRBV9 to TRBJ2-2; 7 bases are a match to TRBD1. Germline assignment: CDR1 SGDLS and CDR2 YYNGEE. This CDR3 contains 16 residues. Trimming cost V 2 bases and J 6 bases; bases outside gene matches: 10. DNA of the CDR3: TGTGCCAGCAGCGTGGGCCCCACAGGGGTGGCCGGGGAGCTGTTTTTT. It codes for CASSVGPTGVAGELFF.

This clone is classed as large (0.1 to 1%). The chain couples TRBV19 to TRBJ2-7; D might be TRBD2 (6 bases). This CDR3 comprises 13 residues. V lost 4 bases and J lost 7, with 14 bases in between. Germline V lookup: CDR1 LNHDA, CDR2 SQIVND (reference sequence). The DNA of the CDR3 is TGTGCCAGTAGTAGTCAGCTCCGGGGGGAGCAGTACTTC. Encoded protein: CASSSQLRGEQYF. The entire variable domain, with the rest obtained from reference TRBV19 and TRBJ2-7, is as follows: DGGITQSPKYLFRKEGQNVTLSCEQNLNHDAMYWYRQDPGQGLRLIYYSQIVNDFQKGDIAEGYSVSREKKESFPLTVTSAQKNPTAFYLCASSSQLRGEQYFGPGTRLTVT.

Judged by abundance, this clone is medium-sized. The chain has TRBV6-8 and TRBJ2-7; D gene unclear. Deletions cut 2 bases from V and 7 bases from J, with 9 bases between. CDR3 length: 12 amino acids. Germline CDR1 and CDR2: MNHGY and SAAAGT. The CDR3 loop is CASSYTAGEQYF. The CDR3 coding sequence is TGTGCCAGCAGTTACACGGCAGGAGAGCAGTACTTC.

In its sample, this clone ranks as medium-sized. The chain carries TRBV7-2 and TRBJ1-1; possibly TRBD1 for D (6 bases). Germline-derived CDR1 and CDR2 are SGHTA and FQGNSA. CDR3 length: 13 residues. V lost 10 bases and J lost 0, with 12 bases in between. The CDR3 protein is CATKGHMNTEAFF. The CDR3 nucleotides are TGTGCCACCAAGGGACATATGAACACTGAAGCTTTCTTT. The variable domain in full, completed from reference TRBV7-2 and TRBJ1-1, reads GAGVSQSPSNKVTEKGKDVELRCDPISGHTALYWYRQSLGQGLEFLIYFQGNSAPDKSGLPSDRFSAERTGGSVSTLTIQRTQQEDSAVYLCATKGHMNTEAFFGQGTRLTVV.

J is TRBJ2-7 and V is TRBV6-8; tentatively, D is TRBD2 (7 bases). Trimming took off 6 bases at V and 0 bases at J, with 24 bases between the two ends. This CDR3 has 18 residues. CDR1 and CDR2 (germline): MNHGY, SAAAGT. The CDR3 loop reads CASSKGTSAGPPSYEQYF. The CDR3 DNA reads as TGTGCCAGCAGCAAGGGGACATCAGCGGGGCCGCCCTCCTACGAGCAGTACTTC.